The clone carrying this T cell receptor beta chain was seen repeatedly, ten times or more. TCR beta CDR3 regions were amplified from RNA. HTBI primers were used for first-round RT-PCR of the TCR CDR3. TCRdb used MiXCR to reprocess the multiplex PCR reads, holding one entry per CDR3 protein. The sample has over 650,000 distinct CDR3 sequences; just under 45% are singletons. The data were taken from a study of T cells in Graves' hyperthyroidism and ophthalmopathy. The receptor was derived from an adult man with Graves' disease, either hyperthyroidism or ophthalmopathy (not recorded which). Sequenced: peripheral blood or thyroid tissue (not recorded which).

The CDR3: CASSPGQGAAYEQYF. CDR3 DNA sequence: TGTGCCAGCAGCCCGGGACAGGGGGCTGCCTACGAGCAGTACTTC. This chain connects TRBV7-6 to TRBJ2-7; TRBD1 aligns across 12 bases. Trimming took 5 bases from V and 2 from J; bases not matched to a gene: 4. Germline V gene lookup returns CDR1 SGHVS and CDR2 FNYEAQ. The CDR3 length is 15 residues.